This T cell receptor beta chain was identified in a study of OX40 agonist ivuxolimab in advanced cancers. A note on the overall study: The costimulatory receptor OX40 (CD134) was targeted by ivuxolimab, a fully human IgG2 agonistic monoclonal antibody. Intravenous ivuxolimab was administered to patients every 2 weeks at six dose levels: 0.01, 0.1, 0.3, 1.5, 3 and 10 mg/kg. Of the roughly 53 patients in dose escalation, approximately 20 had hepatocellular carcinoma, about 15 had melanoma, 9 had renal cell carcinoma and 9 had head and neck cancer. In the dose-escalation cohort, more than 75% of patients were male, and the mean age was approximately 55 years, with a range of roughly 20 to 80. Patients were allowed to have had prior anti-PD-1, anti-PD-L1 or anti-CTLA-4 therapy, and roughly 40% of the dose-escalation patients had been treated with checkpoint inhibitors. Partial responses occurred in three dose-escalation patients, of whom one had hepatocellular carcinoma and two had cutaneous melanoma. Peripheral TCRbeta sequencing was intended to test whether TCR sequence diversity was altered and clonal T-cell expansion was caused by ivuxolimab. The monotherapy dose-escalation portion (N ≈ 52 patients) of the phase I ivuxolimab trial is reported in the paper. The paper as a whole reports these results and caveats: Antigen specificity was not determined for the clonally expanded peripheral T cells. In the 0.1-3.0 mg/kg groups, partial responders had among the lowest normalized peripheral clonal expansion, particularly in CD8+ T cells. Clonal expansion of both CD4+ and CD8+ blood T cells was observed from baseline to week 6 at doses 0.1 to 3.0 mg/kg. On average, CD8+ T cells showed more expanded clones than CD4+ T cells after ivuxolimab. Low levels of normalized T-cell clonal expansion were also shown by some nonresponding patients.

V loses 5 bases, J loses 3 bases, and the germline ends lie 13 bases apart. Reading from cysteine to phenylalanine, the CDR3 counts 14 amino acids. Only the CDR3 DNA stays, 42 bases, in frame from base 1. CDR1 and CDR2 (MDHEN, SYDVKM) derive from the germline V gene. Genomic DNA was extracted from sorted cells for sequencing of the TCRbeta CDR3 region. The immunoSEQ Assay was used to sequence the TCRbeta CDR3 regions. In its TCRdb copy, this immuneACCESS table keeps in-frame sequences only and misses some clones. Where compared with another copy, unresolved V genes explain less than half of these, and the others have no known cause. For this sample there are over 55,000 clones; 86% appear just once. The ten largest clones represent roughly 4% of the sample. This clone appeared a few times. The specificity of this receptor is unknown. No qualities accompany the bases; no much larger clone lies one base away.

The trial excluded patients who had a history of autoimmune disease or were on systemic immunosuppression. Peripheral blood for TCR sequencing was collected from all dose cohorts at baseline, on cycle 4 day 1, and on cycle 7 day 1. The samples were taken from a phase I, first-in-human, multicenter, open-label dose-escalation trial of ivuxolimab. Adults with locally advanced or metastatic melanoma, renal cell carcinoma, hepatocellular carcinoma or head and neck squamous cell carcinoma were enrolled in the trial. Before TCR sequencing, CD4+ T cells and CD8+ T cells from peripheral blood were sorted into separate populations.

This clonotype was obtained from an adult with an advanced solid tumor such as melanoma, head and neck, liver or kidney cancer. Here the sequenced sample was CD4+ or CD8+ T cells sorted from blood, taken in a trial of the OX40 agonist ivuxolimab. Here the chain combines TRBV28 and TRBJ1-1, with no confidently assigned D gene. CDR3 reads: CASSPLGRDTEAFF. DNA sequence: TGTGCCAGCAGTCCCCTTGGCAGAGACACTGAAGCTTTCTTT.